A single sample is the source of the 18 T cell receptor beta chains below, sequenced in a study of CD4 T cells in relation to SARS-CoV-2 and coronaviruses. Their antigens are not known. The assay was immunoSEQ multiplex PCR, and TCRdb's table has in-frame clones only and misses some. The table shows tens of thousands of clones, with about 80% occurring only once. The unexposed donors gave CD4+ T cells in about 2011-2019, prior to COVID-19. CD4+ T cells were isolated from the cells after around 10 days of culture. Specimen: CD4+ T cells from PBMCs, cultured in vitro. The receptors here all came from a human donor in good health.

The gene calls are TRBV18 and TRBJ1-1, with 10 positions matching TRBD1. V was clipped by 6 bases and J by 6 bases; unmatched bases: 10. The CDR3 consists of 15 residues. Germline lookup yields CDR1 KGHSH and CDR2 LQKENI. CDR3 residues: CASSSTLDRGPEAFF. CDR3 bases: TGTGCCAGCTCCTCAACTCTAGACAGGGGGCCTGAAGCTTTCTTT.

The CDR3 loop reads CSARTSGSDEQFF. The CDR3 DNA is TGCAGCGCTAGGACTAGCGGGAGTGATGAGCAGTTCTTC. The chain joins TRBV29-1 to TRBJ2-1; 13 bases match TRBD2. The ends lost 7 bases at V and 8 bases at J; junction bases unmatched: 5. The CDR3 is 13 amino acids. Germline values: CDR1 SQVTM, CDR2 ANQGSEA.

J is TRBJ2-1 and V is TRBV2, with 14 bases matching TRBD2. The trim removed 11 bases at V and 10 bases at J, leaving 4 bases unmatched. CDR1 is SNHLY and CDR2 is FYNNEI in the germline V gene. The CDR3 has 12 amino acids. As DNA, the CDR3 is TGTGCCTGCGGGACTAGCGGGAGAGAGCAGTTCTTC. It encodes CACGTSGREQFF.

J is TRBJ1-1 and V is TRBV2; 8 bases match TRBD1. There are 17 residues in the CDR3. Germline lookup yields CDR1 SNHLY and CDR2 FYNNEI. Trimming cost V 4 bases and J 3 bases; bases outside gene matches: 13. This CDR3 reads CASSVPRQGPTDTEAFF. The CDR3 nucleotides read TGTGCCAGCAGTGTCCCGAGACAGGGGCCGACGGACACTGAAGCTTTCTTT.

This clone was seen a handful of times. The V call is TRBV11-2, the J call TRBJ1-1; the D is unclear. Germline V gene data show CDR1 as SGHAT and CDR2 as FQNNGV. This CDR3 is built from 13 residues. V was shortened by 0 bases and J by 3 bases, with 5 bases between the two germline ends. DNA for the CDR3: TGTGCCAGCAGCTTAGATATGTACACTGAAGCTTTCTTT. Residues: CASSLDMYTEAFF.

The chain uses TRBV6-5 and TRBJ1-2, with D perhaps TRBD1 (5 bases). The CDR3 loop spans 15 amino acids. The V and J ends lost 7 bases and 0 bases respectively, with 15 bases between them. Germline V gene lookup returns CDR1 MNHEY and CDR2 SVGAGI. In DNA, the CDR3 is TGTGCCAGCAAGGTGAACCAGGGAACTAACTATGGCTACACCTTC. This gives the protein CASKVNQGTNYGYTF.

CDR3 residues: CASTQGQGYYGYTF. Here the CDR3 DNA reads TGTGCCAGCACCCAAGGACAGGGTTACTATGGCTACACCTTC. The rearrangement links TRBV6-5 to TRBJ1-2; 8 nucleotides agree with TRBD1. This CDR3 is 14 amino acids long. V was clipped by 7 bases and J by 3 bases; unmatched bases: 7. Germline CDR1 is MNHEY and CDR2 is SVGAGI.

This clone was recorded once. The rearrangement joins TRBV6-4 to TRBJ1-2, with D hard to call. The V gene's germline CDR1 is MRHNA and CDR2 SNTAGT. V lost 2 bases to trimming and J lost 7 bases, with 11 bases between them. The CDR3 length is 13 residues. The CDR3 protein is CASSDGGWAGYTF. Here the CDR3 DNA reads TGTGCCAGCAGTGACGGCGGGTGGGCTGGCTACACCTTC.

The genes are TRBV4-3 and TRBJ1-1, with 7 nucleotides matching TRBD1. After removal of 3 bases from V and 6 bases from J, the junction contained 10 bases not matched to a gene. This CDR3 contains 15 residues. Germline loops: CDR1 LGHNA, CDR2 YSLEER. The chain's CDR3 is CASSHSDRAGAEAFF. The CDR3 coding sequence is TGCGCCAGCAGCCACTCCGACAGGGCAGGCGCTGAAGCTTTCTTT.

This chain links TRBV11-2 with TRBJ2-7; D is possibly TRBD1 (6 bases). The CDR3 extends over 14 amino acids. The ends were cut back, 2 bases at V and 5 bases at J, with 13 bases in the middle. Germline CDR1 and CDR2: SGHAT and FQNNGV. The CDR3 reads CASSLPGAENEQYF. The DNA for the CDR3 is TGTGCCAGCAGCTTACCAGGGGCGGAAAACGAGCAGTACTTC.

The chain has TRBV10-3 and TRBJ2-2; 8 bases agree with TRBD2. Germline CDR1 reads ENHRY; CDR2 reads SYGVKD. CDR3 length: 15 residues. Trimming at V came to 6 bases and at J to 5 bases, leaving 8 bases not matched to a gene. CDR3 residues: CAISEGTSRTGELFF. CDR3 bases: TGTGCCATCAGCGAGGGGACTAGTCGGACCGGGGAGCTGTTTTTT.

The chain uses TRBV6-5 and TRBJ2-1; possible D gene TRBD2, 6 bases. V lost 6 bases, J lost 3 bases, and 12 bases lay in between. The CDR3 is 14 amino acids. Germline V gene data show CDR1 as MNHEY and CDR2 as SVGAGI. The CDR3 DNA follows: TGTGCCAGCAGCGCGGGACCCAACTACAATGAGCAGTTCTTC. It codes for CASSAGPNYNEQFF.

This clone was detected only once. The chain links TRBV5-1 to TRBJ1-3, with D possibly matching TRBD1 (5 bases). CDR1 SGHRS and CDR2 YFSETQ come from the germline V gene. The CDR3 contains 14 residues. V gave up 4 bases and J gave up 2 bases, with 10 bases separating them. The CDR3 coding sequence is TGCGCCAGCAGCCGCGGGGGTGCTGGAAACACCATATATTTT. Its protein is CASSRGGAGNTIYF.

The rearrangement links TRBV10-3 to TRBJ1-3, with D hard to call. V was trimmed by 2 bases and J by 8 bases, leaving 7 bases between them. The CDR3 is 12 residues long. Germline assignment: CDR1 ENHRY and CDR2 SYGVKD. CDR3 protein: CAISEGEHTIYF. As DNA, the CDR3 is TGTGCCATCAGTGAGGGGGAACACACCATATATTTT.

CDR3 in amino acids: CASSPITGGPGVGYTF. The CDR3 nucleotides are TGCGCCAGCAGCCCAATTACCGGGGGACCGGGCGTCGGCTACACCTTC. The genes are TRBV5-1 and TRBJ1-2; the D gene is possibly TRBD1 (5 bases). V was shortened by 4 bases and J by 8 bases, with 24 bases between the two germline ends. From germline, CDR1 is SGHRS and CDR2 YFSETQ. This CDR3 spans 16 amino acids.

The chain combines TRBV6-5 with TRBJ1-6; D gene ambiguous. Per germline, CDR1 MNHEY and CDR2 SVGAGI. The CDR3 sequence is 12 residues long. Trimming removed 2 bases at V and 7 bases at J, with 3 bases between. The CDR3 DNA sequence: TGTGCCAGCAGTTACGCAAATTCACCCCTCCACTTT. Protein sequence: CASSYANSPLHF.

This clone was observed a few times. Within the sample, other DNA sequences also encode this same CDR3. The chain recombines TRBV9 with TRBJ2-2; TRBD2 aligns across 7 bases. The CDR3 totals 16 residues. V trimming: 0 bases; J trimming: 0 bases; junction bases outside the gene matches: 2. Germline assignment: CDR1 SGDLS and CDR2 YYNGEE. For the CDR3, the DNA is TGTGCCAGCAGCGTAGGGGCGGGAGCGAACACCGGGGAGCTGTTTTTT. It specifies CASSVGAGANTGELFF.

The gene calls are TRBV4-2 and TRBJ2-1; D not resolved. V shed 3 bases and J shed 7 bases, with 16 bases lying between them. The CDR3 is 15 residues long. CDR1 and CDR2 (germline): LGHNA, YNFKEQ. CDR3 region: CASSQVDPPYNEQFF. CDR3 bases: TGTGCCAGCAGCCAGGTCGACCCCCCATATAATGAGCAGTTCTTC.